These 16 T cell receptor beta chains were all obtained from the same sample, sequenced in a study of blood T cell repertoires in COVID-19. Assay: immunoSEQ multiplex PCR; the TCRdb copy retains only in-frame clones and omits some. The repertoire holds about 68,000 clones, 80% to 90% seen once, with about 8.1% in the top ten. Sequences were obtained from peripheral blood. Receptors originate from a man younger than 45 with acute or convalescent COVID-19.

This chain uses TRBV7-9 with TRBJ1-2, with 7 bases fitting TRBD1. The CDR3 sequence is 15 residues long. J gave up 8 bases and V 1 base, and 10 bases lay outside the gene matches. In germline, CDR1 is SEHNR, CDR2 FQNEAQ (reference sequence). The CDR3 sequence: CASSLDEGTAAGYTF. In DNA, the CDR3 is TGTGCCAGCAGCTTAGACGAAGGGACAGCGGCCGGCTACACCTTC.

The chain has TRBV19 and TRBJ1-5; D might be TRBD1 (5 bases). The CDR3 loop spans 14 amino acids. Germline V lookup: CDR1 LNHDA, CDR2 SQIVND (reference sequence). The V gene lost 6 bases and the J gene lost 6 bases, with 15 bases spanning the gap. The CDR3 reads CASRPKGAGQPQHF. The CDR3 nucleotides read TGTGCCAGTAGACCTAAAGGGGCAGGTCAGCCCCAGCATTTT.

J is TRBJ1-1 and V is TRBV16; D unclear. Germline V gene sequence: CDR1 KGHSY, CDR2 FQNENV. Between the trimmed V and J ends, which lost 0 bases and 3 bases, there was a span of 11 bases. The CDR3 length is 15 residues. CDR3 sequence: CASSQSVVSYTEAFF. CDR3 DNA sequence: TGTGCCAGCAGCCAATCAGTGGTCAGTTACACTGAAGCTTTCTTT.

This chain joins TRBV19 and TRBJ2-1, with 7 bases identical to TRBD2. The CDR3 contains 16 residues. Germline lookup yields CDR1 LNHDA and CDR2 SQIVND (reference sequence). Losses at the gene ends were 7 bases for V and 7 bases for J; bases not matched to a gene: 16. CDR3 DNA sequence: TGTGCCAGTACCGCGAAAGGGGCTAGCGGAGATAATGAGCAGTTCTTC. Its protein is CASTAKGASGDNEQFF.

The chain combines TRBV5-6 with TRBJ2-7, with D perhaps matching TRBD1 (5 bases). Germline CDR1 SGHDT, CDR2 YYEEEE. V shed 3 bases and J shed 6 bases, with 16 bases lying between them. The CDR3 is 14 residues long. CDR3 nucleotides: TGTGCCAGCAGCTCCAGTGGGGCGTGGGTCGAGCAGTACTTC. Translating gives CASSSSGAWVEQYF.

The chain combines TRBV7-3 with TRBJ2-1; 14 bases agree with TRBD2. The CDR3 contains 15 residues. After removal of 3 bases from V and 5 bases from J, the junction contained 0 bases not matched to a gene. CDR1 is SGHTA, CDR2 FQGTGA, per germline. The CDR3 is CASSLGLAGDNEQFF. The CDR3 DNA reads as TGTGCCAGCAGCTTGGGACTAGCGGGAGACAATGAGCAGTTCTTC.

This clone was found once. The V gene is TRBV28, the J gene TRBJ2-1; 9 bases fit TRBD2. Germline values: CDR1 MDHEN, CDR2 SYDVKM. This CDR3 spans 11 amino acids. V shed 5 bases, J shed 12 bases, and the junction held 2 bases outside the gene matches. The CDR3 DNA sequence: TGTGCCAGCAGTGGGACTAGCAGGCAGTTCTTC. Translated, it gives CASSGTSRQFF.

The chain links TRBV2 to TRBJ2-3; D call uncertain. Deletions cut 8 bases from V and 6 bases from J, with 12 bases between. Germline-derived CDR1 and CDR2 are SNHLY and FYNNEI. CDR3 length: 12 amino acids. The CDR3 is CASQTLPDTQYF. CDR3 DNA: TGTGCCAGCCAGACTCTACCTGATACGCAGTATTTT. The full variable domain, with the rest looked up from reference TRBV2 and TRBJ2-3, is EPEVTQTPSHQVTQMGQEVILRCVPISNHLYFYWYRQILGQKVEFLVSFYNNEISEKSEIFDDQFSVERPDGSNFTLKIRSTKLEDSAMYFCASQTLPDTQYFGPGTRLTVL.

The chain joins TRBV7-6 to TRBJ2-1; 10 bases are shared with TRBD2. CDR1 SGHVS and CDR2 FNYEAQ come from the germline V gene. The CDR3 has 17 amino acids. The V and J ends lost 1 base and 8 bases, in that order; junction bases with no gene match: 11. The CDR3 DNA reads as TGTGCCAGCAGCTTAGTTCTAGCGGGAGCGTTGGTCCATGAGCAGTTCTTC. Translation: CASSLVLAGALVHEQFF.

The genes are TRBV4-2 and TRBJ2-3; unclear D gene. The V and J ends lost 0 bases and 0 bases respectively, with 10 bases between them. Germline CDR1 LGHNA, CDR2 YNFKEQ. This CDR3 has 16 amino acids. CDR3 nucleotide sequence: TGTGCCAGCAGCCAAGATCGTCAGGTTAGCACAGATACGCAGTATTTT. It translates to CASSQDRQVSTDTQYF.

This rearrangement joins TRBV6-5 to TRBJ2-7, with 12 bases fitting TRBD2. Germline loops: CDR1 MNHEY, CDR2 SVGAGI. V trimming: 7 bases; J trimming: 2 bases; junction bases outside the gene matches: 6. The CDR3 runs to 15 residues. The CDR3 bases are TGTGCCAGCAAACCCGGACTAGCGGGAACCTACGAGCAGTACTTC. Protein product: CASKPGLAGTYEQYF.

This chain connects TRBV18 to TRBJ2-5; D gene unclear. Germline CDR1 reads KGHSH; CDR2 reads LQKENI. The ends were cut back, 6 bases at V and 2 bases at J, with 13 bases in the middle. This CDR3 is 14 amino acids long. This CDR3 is CASSPSVAQETQYF. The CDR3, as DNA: TGTGCCAGCTCTCCGTCCGTTGCGCAAGAGACCCAGTACTTC.

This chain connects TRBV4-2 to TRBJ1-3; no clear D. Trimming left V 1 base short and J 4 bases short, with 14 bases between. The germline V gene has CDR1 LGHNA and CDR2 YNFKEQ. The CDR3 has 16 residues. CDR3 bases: TGTGCCAGCAGCCAAGCATCCGGCGGAGGAGGAAACACCATATATTTT. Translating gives CASSQASGGGGNTIYF.

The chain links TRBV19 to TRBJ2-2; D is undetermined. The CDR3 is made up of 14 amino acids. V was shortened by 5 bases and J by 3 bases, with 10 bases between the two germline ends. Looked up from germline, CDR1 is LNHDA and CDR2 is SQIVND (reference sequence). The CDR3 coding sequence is TGTGCCAGTAGTTTCGGGTTGGACACCGGGGAGCTGTTTTTT. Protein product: CASSFGLDTGELFF. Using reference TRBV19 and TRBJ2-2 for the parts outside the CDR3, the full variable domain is DGGITQSPKYLFRKEGQNVTLSCEQNLNHDAMYWYRQDPGQGLRLIYYSQIVNDFQKGDIAEGYSVSREKKESFPLTVTSAQKNPTAFYLCASSFGLDTGELFFGEGSRLTVL.

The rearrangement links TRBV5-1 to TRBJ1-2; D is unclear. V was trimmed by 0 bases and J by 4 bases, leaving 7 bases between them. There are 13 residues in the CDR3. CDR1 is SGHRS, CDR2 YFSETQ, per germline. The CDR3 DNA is TGCGCCAGCAGCTTGGAGGCGGGCTATGGCTACACCTTC. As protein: CASSLEAGYGYTF.

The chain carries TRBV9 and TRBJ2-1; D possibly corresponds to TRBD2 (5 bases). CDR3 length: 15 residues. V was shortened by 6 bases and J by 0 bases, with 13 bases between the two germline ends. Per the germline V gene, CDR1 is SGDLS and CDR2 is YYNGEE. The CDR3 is CASTTSSGSYNEQFF. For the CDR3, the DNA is TGTGCCAGCACCACTTCCAGCGGCTCCTACAATGAGCAGTTCTTC. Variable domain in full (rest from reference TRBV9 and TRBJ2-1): DSGVTQTPKHLITATGQRVTLRCSPRSGDLSVYWYQQSLDQGLQFLIQYYNGEERAKGNILERFSAQQFPDLHSELNLSSLELGDSALYFCASTTSSGSYNEQFFGPGTRLTVL.